The 28 T cell receptor beta chains listed next were all sequenced from one sample in a study of OX40 agonist ivuxolimab in advanced cancers. Assay: immunoSEQ multiplex PCR; the TCRdb copy retains only in-frame clones and omits some. The sample lists approximately 100,000 clones, about 85% occurring once. Sequenced here: CD4+ or CD8+ T cells sorted from blood, sampled in a trial of the OX40 agonist ivuxolimab. The receptors come from an adult with an advanced solid tumor such as melanoma, head and neck, liver or kidney cancer.

The V and J genes are TRBV5-1 and TRBJ2-1; 11 nucleotides line up with TRBD1. Per the germline V gene, CDR1 is SGHRS and CDR2 is YFSETQ. CDR3 size: 18 residues. V lost 1 base and J lost 9; bases outside the gene matches: 15. The DNA for the CDR3 is TGCGCCAGCAGCTTGCCCCGGTCCCAGGGACAGGGGGATATTGAGCAGTTCTTC. As protein: CASSLPRSQGQGDIEQFF. Full variable domain (missing parts from reference TRBV5-1 and TRBJ2-1): KAGVTQTPRYLIKTRGQQVTLSCSPISGHRSVSWYQQTPGQGLQFLFEYFSETQRNKGNFPGRFSGRQFSNSRSEMNVSTLELGDSALYLCASSLPRSQGQGDIEQFFGPGTRLTVL.

V is TRBV11-2 and J is TRBJ2-3; 8 nucleotides line up with TRBD2. CDR3 length equals 16 residues. CDR1 and CDR2 from the germline V gene are SGHAT and FQNNGV. The J segment lost 4 bases and the V segment lost 7 bases, leaving 13 bases of the junction unmatched. CDR3 sequence reads: CASIRGGHWSADTQYF. For the CDR3, the DNA is TGTGCCAGCATCCGGGGGGGCCATTGGAGCGCAGATACGCAGTATTTT.

J is TRBJ1-2 and V is TRBV11-2; no firm D call. This CDR3 region has 15 residues. With 5 bases removed from V and 4 bases from J, the gap between germline ends came to 17 bases. The germline gives CDR1 SGHAT, CDR2 FQNNGV. Written as DNA, the CDR3 is TGTGCCAGCAGCCCAACAATGGGCAGTTTCTATGGCTACACCTTC. It translates to CASSPTMGSFYGYTF. Based on the CDR3 plus reference TRBV11-2 and TRBJ1-2, the full variable domain is EAGVAQSPRYKIIEKRQSVAFWCNPISGHATLYWYQQILGQGPKLLIQFQNNGVVDDSQLPKDRFSAERLKGVDSTLKIQPAKLEDSAVYLCASSPTMGSFYGYTFGSGTRLTVV.

The rearrangement links TRBV14 to TRBJ2-4; a possible D gene is TRBD1 (5 bases). The V gene lost 0 bases and the J gene lost 1 base, with 16 bases spanning the gap. There are 18 residues in the CDR3. Per germline, CDR1 SGHDN and CDR2 FVKESK. This CDR3 reads CASSQDVGVGPAKNIQYF. The CDR3 DNA is TGTGCCAGCAGCCAAGATGTAGGTGTGGGGCCGGCCAAAAACATTCAGTACTTC.

V and J are TRBV4-1 and TRBJ2-7; TRBD2 aligns across 7 bases. The germline gives CDR1 MGHRA, CDR2 YSYEKL. This CDR3 region has 15 residues. After removal of 0 bases from V and 0 bases from J, the junction contained 2 bases not matched to a gene. CDR3 in DNA: TGCGCCAGCAGCCAAGACGCTAGCGGCTCCTACGAGCAGTACTTC. It specifies CASSQDASGSYEQYF.

The CDR3 nucleotides read TGTGCCAGCAGCCCACGCGTGGGGGGCTACGAGCAGTACTTC. Translated, it gives CASSPRVGGYEQYF. V and J are TRBV11-3 and TRBJ2-5; TRBD2 is a possible D gene (6 bases). The end of the DNA fits TRBJ2-7 better, so the J call may be wrong. The CDR3 sequence is 14 residues long. Looked up from germline, CDR1 is SGHNT and CDR2 is YENEEA.

This clone has only one observation. This chain uses TRBV7-6 with TRBJ2-5; D is possibly TRBD2 (5 bases). V lost 1 base and J lost 5, with 8 bases in between. Germline-derived CDR1 and CDR2 are SGHVS and FNYEAQ. The CDR3 sequence is 13 residues long. For the CDR3, the DNA is TGTGCCAGCAGCTTAGGAGGGTCCGAGACCCAGTACTTC. This translates into CASSLGGSETQYF.

The gene calls are TRBV4-1 and TRBJ2-1, with 7 bases identical to TRBD2. The CDR3 sequence is 15 residues long. Germline CDR1 is MGHRA and CDR2 is YSYEKL. The V gene end was trimmed by 2 bases and the J gene end by 4 bases; junction bases not matched to a gene: 5. CDR3 region: CASSQPGLQYNEQFF. The DNA of the CDR3 is TGCGCCAGCAGCCAACCGGGACTACAATACAATGAGCAGTTCTTC.

This clone was seen a single time. The V gene is TRBV28, the J gene TRBJ2-1; no clear D. This CDR3 has 14 amino acids. Per the germline V gene, CDR1 is MDHEN and CDR2 is SYDVKM. V was trimmed by 6 bases and J by 7 bases, leaving 16 bases between them. The CDR3 nucleotides are TGTGCCAGCAGCCTCACGGCCCCGAAAAATGAGCAGTTCTTC. Encoded protein: CASSLTAPKNEQFF.

The rearrangement links TRBV19 to TRBJ2-7; TRBD1 matches 10 bases. V was clipped by 10 bases and J by 6 bases; unmatched bases: 9. Germline V gene sequence: CDR1 LNHDA, CDR2 SQIVND (reference sequence). The length of the CDR3 is 13 residues. The CDR3 region is CAMVGGQGPEQYF. DNA of the CDR3: TGTGCCATGGTGGGGGGACAGGGGCCCGAGCAGTACTTC.

The chain has TRBV27 and TRBJ1-1; D gene uncertain. Deletions cut 5 bases from V and 4 bases from J, with 8 bases between. CDR1 MNHEY and CDR2 SMNVEV come from the germline V gene (reference sequence). This CDR3 is 12 amino acids long. As DNA, the CDR3 is TGTGCCAGCAGTCGTTGGGGCACTGAAGCTTTCTTT. It is translated as CASSRWGTEAFF.

The chain joins TRBV5-6 to TRBJ2-7; 13 bases are a match to TRBD2. The germline CDR1 and CDR2 sequences are SGHDT and YYEEEE. V gave up 4 bases and J gave up 4 bases; unmatched junction bases: 5. The CDR3 has 15 amino acids. The CDR3: CASSLRTSGSYEQYF. CDR3 DNA sequence: TGTGCCAGCAGCCTCCGGACTAGCGGGAGTTACGAGCAGTACTTC. The full variable domain, rest sourced from reference TRBV5-6 and TRBJ2-7, is DAGVTQSPTHLIKTRGQQVTLRCSPKSGHDTVSWYQQALGQGPQFIFQYYEEEERQRGNFPDRFSGHQFPNYSSELNVNALLLGDSALYLCASSLRTSGSYEQYFGPGTRLTVT.

This clone was counted only a few times. The chain couples TRBV29-1 to TRBJ2-6; D remains ambiguous. CDR1 is SQVTM, CDR2 ANQGSEA, per germline. V gave up 5 bases and J gave up 3 bases, with 8 bases separating them. The CDR3 runs 13 residues. The CDR3 bases are TGCAGCGTTTTCGCCCTTGGGGCCAACGTCCTGACTTTC. It specifies CSVFALGANVLTF.

The chain links TRBV29-1 to TRBJ1-4; 7 bases are a match to TRBD1. J gave up 8 bases and V 1 base, and 4 bases lay outside the gene matches. Per germline, CDR1 SQVTM and CDR2 ANQGSEA. This CDR3 has 13 amino acids. Here the CDR3 reads CSVEAGGAEKLFF. In DNA, the CDR3 is TGCAGCGTTGAAGCAGGGGGTGCGGAAAAACTGTTTTTT.

This chain connects TRBV7-9 to TRBJ2-1, with a possible D match to TRBD2 (5 bases). The V gene lost 0 bases and the J gene lost 8 bases, with 11 bases spanning the gap. This CDR3 contains 14 residues. The germline gives CDR1 SEHNR, CDR2 FQNEAQ (reference sequence). CDR3 region: CASSLAAEVDEQFF. The CDR3 nucleotides are TGTGCCAGCAGCTTAGCGGCGGAGGTCGATGAGCAGTTCTTC.

The CDR3 coding sequence is TGTGCCAGCAGCTCCTTACAAGGAGCTAACTATGGCTACACCTTC. Translated, it gives CASSSLQGANYGYTF. The chain links TRBV7-2 to TRBJ1-2; D gene uncertain. Germline V gene sequence: CDR1 SGHTA, CDR2 FQGNSA. Trimming took off 4 bases at V and 0 bases at J, with 12 bases between the two ends. The CDR3 loop spans 15 amino acids.

The rearrangement joins TRBV5-4 to TRBJ2-1; D may be TRBD1 (5 bases). Germline V lookup: CDR1 SGHNT, CDR2 YYREEE (reference sequence). Trimming removed 2 bases at V and 5 bases at J, with 11 bases between. The CDR3 has 14 residues. The CDR3 is CASSFGGADNEQFF. The CDR3 nucleotides are TGTGCCAGCAGCTTCGGTGGGGCGGACAATGAGCAGTTCTTC.

CDR3: CSAPTIYGYTF. CDR3 DNA sequence: TGCAGTGCTCCCACTATATATGGCTACACCTTC. V gene TRBV20-1 combines with J gene TRBJ1-2; no reliable D call. V gave up 5 bases and J gave up 5 bases, with 9 bases separating them. Germline CDR1 reads DFQATT; CDR2 reads SNEGSKA (reference sequence). The CDR3 runs 11 residues.

The chain is built from TRBV27 and TRBJ2-7; D uncertain. The ends were cut back, 0 bases at V and 6 bases at J, with 12 bases in the middle. The CDR3 has 14 residues. CDR1 is MNHEY and CDR2 is SMNVEV in the germline V gene (reference sequence). This CDR3 reads CASSLSVTGSEQYF. CDR3 DNA: TGTGCCAGCAGTTTATCGGTAACGGGTTCCGAGCAGTACTTC.

In its sample, this clone was seen once. This rearrangement joins TRBV4-1 to TRBJ2-7; possibly TRBD1 for D (6 bases). V lost 4 bases and J 0 bases, leaving 16 bases between the germline ends. The CDR3 covers 16 residues. Per germline, CDR1 MGHRA and CDR2 YSYEKL. The CDR3 is CASSPTGNFPSYEQYF. The DNA of the CDR3 is TGCGCCAGCAGCCCTACAGGGAACTTTCCCTCCTACGAGCAGTACTTC.

The rearrangement joins TRBV29-1 to TRBJ1-4, with D perhaps TRBD1 (5 bases). With 3 bases removed from V and 7 bases from J, the gap between germline ends came to 9 bases. This CDR3 contains 12 residues. Germline V lookup: CDR1 SQVTM, CDR2 ANQGSEA. The chain's CDR3 is CSVEGRGEKLFF. DNA of the CDR3: TGCAGCGTTGAGGGGCGGGGTGAAAAACTGTTTTTT.

The chain has TRBV19 and TRBJ2-1; 7 bases agree with TRBD1. Germline CDR1 and CDR2: LNHDA and SQIVND (reference sequence). This CDR3 contains 15 residues. The J segment lost 2 bases and the V segment lost 3 bases, leaving 4 bases of the junction unmatched. CDR3 protein: CASSMWDSAYNEQFF. CDR3 nucleotide sequence: TGTGCCAGTAGTATGTGGGACAGCGCCTACAATGAGCAGTTCTTC.

This sequence joins TRBV5-6 and TRBJ2-7, with D possibly matching TRBD2 (6 bases). The germline CDR1 and CDR2 sequences are SGHDT and YYEEEE. This CDR3 contains 15 residues. Trimming removed 5 bases from V and 2 bases from J, with 17 bases in between. The CDR3 sequence is CASRTGTGEAYEQYF. The CDR3 DNA follows: TGTGCCAGCAGGACCGGGACGGGGGAAGCCTACGAGCAGTACTTC.

The DNA of the CDR3 is TGTGCCAGCAGCTTTAAAGGGGAAGAGACCCAGTACTTC. Residues: CASSFKGEETQYF. This sequence joins TRBV7-8 and TRBJ2-5; TRBD1 is a possible D gene (5 bases). Trimming pared 3 bases from V and 3 bases from J, leaving 8 bases between. Germline assignment: CDR1 SGHVS and CDR2 FQNEAQ. The CDR3 consists of 13 residues.

The chain carries TRBV7-3 and TRBJ2-1, with unresolved D. The V end lost 0 bases, the J end lost 3 bases, and 6 bases lay between the germline ends. Germline CDR1 and CDR2: SGHTA and FQGTGA. CDR3 size: 14 residues. CDR3 sequence reads: CASSLTAGYNEQFF. The CDR3 DNA follows: TGTGCCAGCAGCTTAACGGCAGGCTACAATGAGCAGTTCTTC.

The rearrangement joins TRBV11-3 to TRBJ2-7; 12 bases are shared with TRBD2. The germline V gene has CDR1 SGHNT and CDR2 YENEEA. The CDR3 spans 14 residues. Germline trimming cut 7 bases from V and 2 bases from J; bases unmatched to any gene: 3. CDR3 sequence: CASTTSGSAYEQYF. DNA of the CDR3: TGTGCCAGCACGACTAGCGGGAGTGCCTACGAGCAGTACTTC. The full variable domain, in which reference TRBV11-3 and TRBJ2-7 provide the parts outside the CDR3, is EAGVVQSPRYKIIEKKQPVAFWCNPISGHNTLYWYLQNLGQGPELLIRYENEEAVDDSQLPKDRFSAERLKGVDSTLKIQPAELGDSAVYLCASTTSGSAYEQYFGPGTRLTVT.

The chain is built from TRBV30 and TRBJ1-3, with a weak D call TRBD1 (5 bases). Germline V gene data show CDR1 as GTSNPN and CDR2 as SVGIG (reference sequence). CDR3 length equals 15 residues. Trimming took 3 bases from V and 0 from J, leaving 12 bases between them. CDR3 region: CAWRRQLSSGNTIYF. The CDR3 DNA reads as TGTGCCTGGAGACGACAGCTGAGCTCTGGAAACACCATATATTTT.

The genes are TRBV11-2 and TRBJ2-3; TRBD2 agrees at 9 bases. V shed 0 bases and J 4 bases; nucleotides not matched to a gene: 5. The CDR3 has 16 residues. Germline CDR1 is SGHAT and CDR2 is FQNNGV. The chain's CDR3 is CASSLDPGGRADTQYF. As DNA, the CDR3 is TGTGCCAGCAGCTTAGATCCCGGCGGGAGGGCAGATACGCAGTATTTT.